These T cell receptor beta chains were read from a single sample in a study of cytomegalovirus exposure and HLA in healthy donors. This table comes from immunoSEQ multiplex PCR, and its TCRdb copy is limited to in-frame clones, with some not included. The table lists around 100,000 clones, 65% to 85% of them singletons, with under 2% in the top ten. Sequencing was carried out using PBMCs. Receptor source: a woman aged 40 to 55 in good health and CMV-seronegative. Each CDR3 is given with its conserved first and last residue. Each record gives: J gene, V gene, D gene, clone size, CDR3 DNA, CDR3 protein. A D gene is named only where the DNA matches it firmly. Clone sizes are given selectively: once, few, many, or a class where the clone is expanded.

TRBJ1-5,TRBV16,-,-,TGTGCCAGCAGCCAAGAAGCCCTCAATAGCAATCAGCCCCAGCATTTT,CASSQEALNSNQPQHF
TRBJ2-4,TRBV7-8,TRBD2,-,TGTGCCAGCAGCTTATGGGCTAGCGGGAGTGACATTCAGTACTTC,CASSLWASGSDIQYF
TRBJ2-3,TRBV7-9,TRBD1,once,TGTGCCAGCAGCGCAGGACAGGGGACCACAGATACGCAGTATTTT,CASSAGQGTTDTQYF
TRBJ2-1,TRBV5-1,-,-,TGCGCCAGCAGCTTGGATCTAGGGGGCGGGACCAATGAGCAGTTCTTC,CASSLDLGGGTNEQFF
TRBJ2-1,TRBV7-9,-,once,TGTTCCAGTTCGGACTACCGTGACAATGAGCAGTTCTTC,CSSSDYRDNEQFF
TRBJ2-5,TRBV27,TRBD1,-,TGTGCCAGCAAGGCAGGGGGCGCCAAGACCCAGTACTTC,CASKAGGAKTQYF
TRBJ2-1,TRBV6-5,-,-,TGTGCCAGCAGCCGGGAACAGCACGCCTACAATGAGCAGTTCTTC,CASSREQHAYNEQFF
TRBJ2-5,TRBV5-1,TRBD2,-,TGCGCCAGCACCCCGGGGGGGGTGGAGACCCAGTACTTC,CASTPGGVETQYF
TRBJ1-5,TRBV28,TRBD1,-,TGTGCCAGCAGACAGGACAGGGTGGCCTATAGCAATCAGCCCCAGCATTTT,CASRQDRVAYSNQPQHF
TRBJ2-7,TRBV19,-,-,TGTGCCAGTAGTAATCGGGGGGCCTCCTACGAGCAGTACTTC,CASSNRGASYEQYF
TRBJ2-1,TRBV7-9,-,-,TGTTCCAGCAGCTTAGGAGAAGCGTCCAATGAGCAGTTCTTC,CSSSLGEASNEQFF
TRBJ2-7,TRBV6-5,-,-,TGTGCCAGCAGTAACCGGTATGAGCAGTACTTC,CASSNRYEQYF
TRBJ2-5,TRBV11-2,-,-,TGTGCCAGCAGCTTGCAGGCGAGTTGGGAGACCCAGTACTTC,CASSLQASWETQYF
TRBJ2-7,TRBV27,-,-,TGTGCCAGCAGTTGGGCCTTGGAGGGTTACGAGCAGTACTTC,CASSWALEGYEQYF
TRBJ2-1,TRBV19,TRBD2,-,TGTGCCAGTAGTACCGGGACTATGAGTGAGCAGTTCTTC,CASSTGTMSEQFF
TRBJ2-3,TRBV5-1,TRBD1,-,TGCGCCAGCAGCTGGGGCCGGGACAGCTCAACAGATACGCAGTATTTT,CASSWGRDSSTDTQYF
TRBJ2-7,TRBV5-1,TRBD1,few,TGCGCCAGCATGGGACAGACCTACGAGCAGTACTTC,CASMGQTYEQYF
TRBJ1-1,TRBV15,-,-,TGTGCCACCAGCAGCCGGGAGCCAGAAAAGGGAGCTTTCTTT,CATSSREPEKGAFF
TRBJ2-5,TRBV29-1,TRBD1,few,TGCAGCGTTGAACCGGGACAGGGGGCTCACGAGACCCAGTACTTC,CSVEPGQGAHETQYF
TRBJ2-5,TRBV6-5,-,-,TGTGCCAGCAGTATGGACAGTATACAAGAGACCCAGTACTTC,CASSMDSIQETQYF
TRBJ2-7,TRBV7-2,-,-,TGTGCCAGCAGCTTAGGGTTTCGCAGCTCCTACGAGCAGTACTTC,CASSLGFRSSYEQYF
TRBJ2-3,TRBV5-1,-,once,TGCGCCAGCAGCTATGGGGGAGGCCCAGATACGCAGTATTTT,CASSYGGGPDTQYF
TRBJ2-5,TRBV4-2,TRBD1,-,TGTGCCAGCAGCCAAGATCAGGACAGGGAGACCCAGTACTTC,CASSQDQDRETQYF
TRBJ1-3,TRBV29-1,TRBD1,-,TGCAGCGTTGAAGAGGGACAGGGGGCGGAAGGAAACACCATATATTTT,CSVEEGQGAEGNTIYF
TRBJ2-1,TRBV29-1,-,once,TGCAGCGTGGAACAGGGTTCCAATGAGCAGTTCTTC,CSVEQGSNEQFF
TRBJ2-1,TRBV11-3,TRBD1,-,TGTGCCAGCAGCCAAACGTACTTCGGGACAGGGATCCATGAGCAGTTCTTC,CASSQTYFGTGIHEQFF
TRBJ2-7,TRBV19,-,few,TGTGCCAGTAGCCTCCAACAGGGCTACGAGCAGTACTTC,CASSLQQGYEQYF
TRBJ2-1,TRBV5-3,-,-,TGTGCCAGAAGCATACGGGAGTACTCCTACAATGAGCAGTTCTTC,CARSIREYSYNEQFF
TRBJ1-2,TRBV5-3,-,-,TGTGCCAGAAGCTGGGACTGGGAGAACTATGGCTACACCTTC,CARSWDWENYGYTF